This T cell receptor (beta chain) was found in a study of blood T cell repertoires in COVID-19. For the study at large: Samples came from the United States, Italy and Spain, spanning acute and convalescent COVID-19. PBMCs, B-cell-depleted T cells, or T cells provided the cDNA or gDNA that made up the material.

The CDR3 extends over 14 amino acids. V dropped 6 bases and J dropped 1 base, with 13 bases sitting between them. CDR1 MDHEN and CDR2 SYDVKM come from the germline V gene. Methods used by the authors: Nucleated cell counts were estimated from reference gene primer amplification. Clones were read by immunoSEQ multiplex PCR, and TCRdb kept only the in-frame ones, dropping some. The D gene and trimming were derived from the DNA, and the V and J assignments and clone size from that table. The top ten hold 4% to 5% of the sample, which has about 180,000 clones, approximately 88% seen once. The sequence was collected from a woman younger than 45 with acute or convalescent COVID-19. The material sequenced was peripheral blood. This chain joins TRBV28 and TRBJ2-7, with D unresolved. CDR3 in DNA: TGTGCCAGCAGGACCCTAGGTTCTTCCTACGAGCAGTACTTC. Residues: CASRTLGSSYEQYF.